One and the same sample provided the 18 T cell receptor beta chains below, sequenced in a study of T-cell reconstitution after alpha-beta-depleted transplantation in children. Molecular barcoding with unique molecular identifiers was used for the TCRbeta library. TCRdb redid the calling of the PCR reads with MiXCR, one entry per CDR3 protein. The table includes approximately 170,000 distinct CDR3 sequences, approximately 10% detected once. The starting material was PBMCs, obtained before TCRalphabeta/CD19-depleted stem cell transplant. The source is a boy aged 2 to 9 with acute myeloid leukemia, due to receive a stem cell transplant.

As concerns this clonotype: A much larger clone differs by one base, so this may be a read error. The chain uses TRBV29-1 and TRBJ2-7; D remains ambiguous. Looked up from germline, CDR1 is SQVTM and CDR2 is ANQGSEA. The CDR3 is made up of 11 amino acids. CDR3 coding DNA: TGCAGCGTTTTAGAGAGCTACAAGCAGTACTTC. Protein sequence: CSVLESYKQYF.

This clonotype was counted between two and nine times. Just one base apart from a much larger clone, this may be a read error. V gene TRBV20-1 combines with J gene TRBJ2-5; D may be TRBD2 (6 bases). Germline V lookup: CDR1 DFQATT, CDR2 SNEGSKA (reference sequence). The length of the CDR3 is 15 residues. Here the CDR3 DNA reads TGCTGTGCGCTAGCGTGGAGTTTGGCCCAAGAGACCCAGTACTTC. Translating it yields CCALAWSLAQETQYF.

This clonotype was counted many times. V and J are TRBV9 and TRBJ2-7, with 9 bases lining up with TRBD2. The germline gives CDR1 SGDLS, CDR2 YYNGEE. The V gene end was trimmed by 0 bases and the J gene end by 2 bases; junction bases not matched to a gene: 6. This CDR3 has 16 amino acids. CDR3 amino acids: CASSVGPAGGPYEQYV. CDR3 bases: TGTGCCAGCAGCGTAGGTCCAGCGGGGGGCCCCTACGAGCAGTACGTC.

This clonotype showed up many times. The CDR3 sequence is CASSRYTGDQETQYF. The CDR3 bases are TGCGCCAGCAGCCGATACACAGGAGACCAAGAGACCCAGTACTTC. The chain has TRBV4-1 and TRBJ2-5; TRBD1 is a possible D gene (5 bases). Trimming took off 4 bases at V and 0 bases at J, with 12 bases between the two ends. Looked up from germline, CDR1 is MGHRA and CDR2 is YSYEKL. This CDR3 comprises 15 residues.

This clonotype was recorded many times. The CDR3 loop is CATLGTGAEQYV. The CDR3, as DNA: TGTGCCACCCTAGGGACAGGGGCAGAGCAGTACGTC. J is TRBJ2-7 and V is TRBV21-1; TRBD1 is the table's D call, not checked against the DNA. TRBV21-1 is deemed a pseudogene. This CDR3 contains 12 residues.

At least ten counts were recorded for this clonotype. The rearrangement links TRBV20-1 to TRBJ2-7; 9 nucleotides agree with TRBD1. From germline, CDR1 is DFQATT and CDR2 SNEGSKA (reference sequence). J lost 6 bases, V lost 1 base, and 7 bases had no gene match. The length of the CDR3 is 14 residues. The CDR3 loop is CSARVWDRVREQYF. The CDR3 bases are TGCAGTGCTAGAGTATGGGACAGGGTGCGCGAGCAGTACTTC.

This clonotype has a count of ten or more. The chain links TRBV2 to TRBJ1-2; D gene uncertain. The CDR3 length is 10 residues. The ends were cut back, 8 bases at V and 8 bases at J, with 9 bases in the middle. CDR1 and CDR2 (germline): SNHLY, FYNNEI. The CDR3 DNA reads as TGTGCCAGCTGGGATCAGGGCTACACCTTC. Residues: CASWDQGYTF. The whole variable domain, remainder taken from reference TRBV2 and TRBJ1-2, is EPEVTQTPSHQVTQMGQEVILRCVPISNHLYFYWYRQILGQKVEFLVSFYNNEISEKSEIFDDQFSVERPDGSNFTLKIRSTKLEDSAMYFCASWDQGYTFGSGTRLTVV.

This clonotype was recorded at least ten times. The V and J genes are TRBV28 and TRBJ2-5, with D maybe TRBD1 (7 bases). This CDR3 spans 14 amino acids. V gave up 5 bases and J gave up 4 bases, with 14 bases separating them. Germline V CDR1 and CDR2: MDHEN, SYDVKM. CDR3 loop: CASSIPQGGETQYF. CDR3 DNA: TGTGCCAGCAGTATTCCCCAGGGGGGAGAGACCCAGTACTTC. Based on the CDR3 plus reference TRBV28 and TRBJ2-5, the full variable domain is DVKVTQSSRYLVKRTGEKVFLECVQDMDHENMFWYRQDPGLGLRLIYFSYDVKMKEKGDIPEGYSVSREKKERFSLILESASTNQTSMYLCASSIPQGGETQYFGPGTRLLVL.

This clonotype was counted many times. The chain recombines TRBV5-1 with TRBJ2-3; D might be TRBD2 (5 bases). This CDR3 is built from 14 residues. The V end lost 6 bases, the J end lost 0 bases, and 11 bases lay between the germline ends. Germline values: CDR1 SGHRS, CDR2 YFSETQ. CDR3 sequence reads: CASKNSESTDTQYF. The CDR3 nucleotides are TGCGCCAGCAAAAATAGCGAGAGCACAGATACGCAGTATTTT.

This clonotype was observed at least ten times. The V and J genes are TRBV4-1 and TRBJ1-5, with D possibly TRBD1 on 5 matching bases. Per germline, CDR1 MGHRA and CDR2 YSYEKL. The CDR3 spans 18 residues. Trimming cost V 1 base and J 2 bases, with 18 bases left between them. The CDR3 protein is CASSQVPPTGRGNQPQHF. The CDR3 DNA follows: TGCGCCAGCAGCCAAGTACCGCCGACGGGGCGAGGCAATCAGCCCCAGCATTTT.

This clonotype was counted at least ten times. The V and J genes are TRBV7-6 and TRBJ2-5; D perhaps matches TRBD2 (6 bases). The CDR3 consists of 16 residues. With 5 bases removed from V and 4 bases from J, the gap between germline ends came to 20 bases. Looked up from germline, CDR1 is SGHVS and CDR2 is FNYEAQ. CDR3 residues: CASSGLGRRIAETQYF. The CDR3 DNA reads as TGTGCCAGCAGCGGACTCGGGAGAAGGATTGCAGAGACCCAGTACTTC.

In its sample, this clonotype was seen many times. This rearrangement joins TRBV13 to TRBJ2-6; D is perhaps TRBD1 (6 bases). V was trimmed by 3 bases and J by 3 bases, leaving 9 bases between them. CDR1 and CDR2 (germline): PRHDT, FYEKMQ (reference sequence). The length of the CDR3 is 15 residues. CDR3 bases: TGTGCCAGCAGCTTCAGGGGAGATGGGGCCAACGTCCTGACTTTC. Amino acids: CASSFRGDGANVLTF.

The chain carries TRBV2 and TRBJ2-1; 7 positions match TRBD1. The J segment lost 7 bases and the V segment lost 11 bases, leaving 26 bases of the junction unmatched. Per germline, CDR1 SNHLY and CDR2 FYNNEI. This CDR3 is built from 18 residues. The CDR3 DNA reads TGTGCCTTCTGTTTAGTTCTGAGACAGGGCGCTTCGGGGAATGAGCAGTTCTTC. Amino acids: CAFCLVLRQGASGNEQFF.

This clonotype has at least ten counts. The rearrangement joins TRBV29-1 to TRBJ2-7; D is uncertain. Germline CDR1 and CDR2: SQVTM and ANQGSEA. The CDR3 runs to 14 residues. V was cut by 5 bases and J by 0 bases, with 14 bases left in between. CDR3 DNA sequence: TGCAGCGTTAGACACGTTGGAAGCTCCTACGAGCAGTACTTC. It codes for CSVRHVGSSYEQYF.

This clonotype was seen many times. The chain is built from TRBV20-1 and TRBJ1-3; D ambiguous. The length of the CDR3 is 14 residues. V lost 5 bases, J lost 1 base, and 12 bases lay in between. In germline, CDR1 is DFQATT, CDR2 SNEGSKA (reference sequence). The DNA of the CDR3 is TGCAGTGCTCACCAGGACGGGTCTGGAAACACCATATATTTT. This encodes CSAHQDGSGNTIYF.

Regarding this clonotype: Being one base from a much bigger clone, this may be a read error. The V and J genes are TRBV28 and TRBJ2-3; TRBD1 agrees at 7 bases. CDR1 and CDR2 from the germline V gene are MDHEN and SYDVKM. J was trimmed by 10 bases and V by 3 bases; bases with no gene match: 7. This CDR3 is 13 amino acids long. In DNA, the CDR3 is TGTGCCAGCAGTTTGCCCGGACAGGATGCGCAGTATTTT. Translation gives CASSLPGQDAQYF.

The chain has TRBV6-1 and TRBJ2-7; the match to TRBD2 covers 11 bases. The CDR3 length is 15 residues. The ends lost 6 bases at V and 6 bases at J; junction bases unmatched: 10. The germline gives CDR1 MNHNS, CDR2 SASEGT. In DNA, the CDR3 is TGTGCCAGCAGGACAACTAGCGGGAGATCATCCGAGCAGTACTTC. Protein: CASRTTSGRSSEQYF.

The sample holds many counts of this clonotype. The chain's CDR3 is CASSIGGGVTDTQYF. As DNA, the CDR3 is TGTGCCAGCAGCATTGGGGGGGGTGTCACAGATACGCAGTATTTT. This chain connects TRBV9 to TRBJ2-3; 7 nucleotides match TRBD2. The CDR3 consists of 15 residues. V lost 4 bases, J lost 2 bases, and 7 bases stayed unmatched. Germline V gene lookup returns CDR1 SGDLS and CDR2 YYNGEE.